One sample yielded the 30 T cell receptor beta chains listed below, sequenced in a study of blood T cell repertoires in COVID-19. Measured with immunoSEQ multiplex PCR; TCRdb has only the in-frame clones, and not every one. This sample has approximately 100,000 clones, with around 82% found just once. The sequenced material came from peripheral blood. The receptors shown here come from a man aged 65 to 85 with active or convalescent COVID-19.

This clone was counted only a few times. V is TRBV6-4 and J is TRBJ2-2, with D perhaps TRBD1 (6 bases). Germline CDR1 is MRHNA and CDR2 is SNTAGT. The CDR3 spans 13 residues. V was cut by 5 bases and J by 7 bases, with 11 bases left in between. CDR3 protein: CASSQGNGGELFF. In DNA, the CDR3 is TGTGCCAGCAGTCAGGGGAACGGCGGGGAGCTGTTTTTT.

This sequence joins TRBV24-1 and TRBJ2-1, with TRBD2 matching 8 bases. This CDR3 region has 15 residues. CDR1 and CDR2 (germline): KGHDR, SFDVKD. After removal of 2 bases from V and 5 bases from J, the junction contained 4 bases not matched to a gene. The CDR3 spells CATSDSGGGDNEQFF. The CDR3, as DNA: TGTGCCACCAGTGATTCGGGGGGGGGCGACAATGAGCAGTTCTTC.

The J gene is TRBJ2-7, the V gene TRBV18; the D gene is possibly TRBD1 (5 bases). The CDR3 length is 17 residues. Germline values: CDR1 KGHSH, CDR2 LQKENI. V was clipped by 1 base and J by 2 bases, with 18 bases between them. CDR3 in amino acids: CASSPLAPSAGTYEQYF. The CDR3 DNA sequence: TGTGCCAGCTCACCACTTGCCCCCTCGGCAGGGACCTACGAGCAGTACTTC.

Remarks on this clone: This sample includes further DNA sequences coding for the same CDR3. V is TRBV12-3 or TRBV12-4 and J is TRBJ1-1; a weak D match, TRBD1 (5 bases). This CDR3 region has 13 residues. Trimming shortened V by 2 bases and J by 1 base, and 5 bases separated the two germline ends. DNA of the CDR3: TGTGCCAGCAGTTTACAGGGGAACACTGAAGCTTTCTTT. Residues: CASSLQGNTEAFF.

V gene TRBV24-1 combines with J gene TRBJ2-2; no clear D gene. The CDR3 covers 11 residues. V lost 6 bases to trimming and J lost 7 bases, with 5 bases between them. Germline V gene sequence: CDR1 KGHDR, CDR2 SFDVKD. CDR3 DNA sequence: TGTGCCACCAGTCTCGGCGGGGAGCTGTTTTTT. Its translation: CATSLGGELFF.

V gene TRBV4-1 combines with J gene TRBJ1-2; TRBD1 matches at 9 bases. Germline lookup yields CDR1 MGHRA and CDR2 YSYEKL. V lost 4 bases and J lost 2; bases outside the gene matches: 5. The CDR3 length is 15 residues. CDR3 in amino acids: CASSPTGGWNYGYTF. For the CDR3, the DNA is TGCGCCAGCAGCCCTACAGGGGGCTGGAACTATGGCTACACCTTC.

The V and J genes are TRBV3-1 (or the pseudogene TRBV3-2) and TRBJ2-7; TRBD1 matches at 7 bases. The germline CDR1 and CDR2 sequences are LGHDT and YNNKEL (reference sequence). V gave up 5 bases and J gave up 1 base; unmatched junction bases: 8. This CDR3 region has 15 residues. Here the CDR3 reads CASSVPQGKSYEQYF. The CDR3 bases are TGTGCCAGCAGCGTCCCACAGGGGAAATCCTACGAGCAGTACTTC.

This chain joins TRBV19 and TRBJ2-7; D is ambiguous. Trimming took 6 bases from V and 0 from J, leaving 6 bases between them. This CDR3 contains 12 residues. The V gene's germline CDR1 is LNHDA and CDR2 SQIVND (reference sequence). The CDR3 sequence: CASRGSSYEQYF. The CDR3 DNA is TGTGCCAGTAGGGGCAGCTCCTACGAGCAGTACTTC.

The rearrangement joins TRBV5-1 to TRBJ1-1, with D possibly TRBD1 on 5 matching bases. The CDR3 is 16 amino acids. CDR1 is SGHRS, CDR2 YFSETQ, per germline. V lost 0 bases and J lost 5, with 17 bases in between. CDR3 sequence reads: CASSLGAPVGGTEAFF. The CDR3, as DNA: TGCGCCAGCAGCTTGGGGGCACCCGTCGGGGGAACTGAAGCTTTCTTT.

J is TRBJ2-3 and V is TRBV7-3; 7 bases match TRBD2. V was pared by 6 bases and J by 0 bases, with 6 bases of the junction left unmatched. Germline CDR1 and CDR2: SGHTA and FQGTGA. This CDR3 comprises 15 residues. CDR3 bases: TGTGCCAGCAGGTGGCGGGGGATAAGCACAGATACGCAGTATTTT. This encodes CASRWRGISTDTQYF.

The count of this clone is one. The chain employs TRBV10-3 and TRBJ2-1; 13 nucleotides match TRBD2. The CDR3 contains 14 residues. V lost 4 bases to trimming and J lost 9 bases; unmatched junction nucleotides: 3. CDR1 and CDR2 (germline): ENHRY, SYGVKD. The CDR3 DNA reads as TGTGCCATCAGTGGGACTAGCGGGGGAGGTGAGCAGTTCTTC. It encodes CAISGTSGGGEQFF.

V gene TRBV3-1 (or the pseudogene TRBV3-2) combines with J gene TRBJ1-2; 8 nucleotides match TRBD1. Per the germline V gene, CDR1 is LGHDT and CDR2 is YNNKEL (reference sequence). Trimming at V came to 3 bases and at J to 13 bases, leaving 13 bases not matched to a gene. The CDR3 has 14 amino acids. The CDR3 nucleotides are TGTGCCAGCAGCCATGGGACAGGTCCTAATGCTGGCACCTTC. This sequence encodes CASSHGTGPNAGTF.

The chain uses TRBV6-5 and TRBJ1-4; 8 bases agree with TRBD1. J lost 7 bases, V lost 9 bases, and 10 bases had no gene match. The CDR3 is made up of 14 amino acids. Germline V CDR1 and CDR2: MNHEY, SVGAGI. The DNA for the CDR3 is TGTGCCAGACCCCCAGGACAGGGACCTGAAAAACTGTTTTTT. It is translated as CARPPGQGPEKLFF.

The chain links TRBV4-3 to TRBJ2-7; 7 nucleotides align to TRBD1. The CDR3 has 15 residues. Trimming at V came to 0 bases and at J to 2 bases, leaving 4 bases not matched to a gene. Germline V gene data show CDR1 as LGHNA and CDR2 as YSLEER. This chain's CDR3 is CASSQEEDRTYEQYF. In nucleotides, the CDR3 is TGCGCCAGCAGCCAAGAGGAGGACAGGACCTACGAGCAGTACTTC.

The gene calls are TRBV5-1 and TRBJ2-3; TRBD2 is a possible D gene (6 bases). Trimming shortened V by 4 bases and J by 2 bases, and 14 bases separated the two germline ends. Germline assignment: CDR1 SGHRS and CDR2 YFSETQ. The CDR3 contains 15 residues. The CDR3 DNA is TGCGCCAGCAGCACGGGGACTTTTCCCACAGATACGCAGTATTTT. Encoded protein: CASSTGTFPTDTQYF. Combining the CDR3 with reference TRBV5-1 and TRBJ2-3 gives the whole variable domain KAGVTQTPRYLIKTRGQQVTLSCSPISGHRSVSWYQQTPGQGLQFLFEYFSETQRNKGNFPGRFSGRQFSNSRSEMNVSTLELGDSALYLCASSTGTFPTDTQYFGPGTRLTVL.

The chain is built from TRBV7-8 and TRBJ2-1; 11 bases are a match to TRBD2. J gave up 10 bases and V 6 bases, and 11 bases lay outside the gene matches. CDR3 length: 15 amino acids. Germline assignment: CDR1 SGHVS and CDR2 FQNEAQ. CDR3 bases: TGTGCCAGCAGTTTGATTAGCGGGGGGGCCTGGGAGCAGTTCTTC. Translation gives CASSLISGGAWEQFF.

J is TRBJ1-6 and V is TRBV18; TRBD1 is a possible D gene (6 bases). This CDR3 region has 13 residues. Germline V gene sequence: CDR1 KGHSH, CDR2 LQKENI. V dropped 5 bases and J dropped 8 bases, with 10 bases sitting between them. The CDR3 spells CASSDNRDSPLHF. DNA of the CDR3: TGTGCCAGCTCAGACAACAGGGATTCACCCCTCCACTTT. Using reference TRBV18 and TRBJ1-6 for the parts outside the CDR3, the full variable domain is NAGVMQNPRHLVRRRGQEARLRCSPMKGHSHVYWYRQLPEEGLKFMVYLQKENIIDESGMPKERFSAEFPKEGPSILRIQQVVRGDSAAYFCASSDNRDSPLHFGNGTRLTVT.

In its sample, this clone was seen once. The junction shows a germline mismatch at one end, possibly a read error. This rearrangement joins TRBV7-9 to TRBJ2-1; D is possibly TRBD2 (7 bases). CDR1 is SEHNR and CDR2 is FQNEAQ in the germline V gene (reference sequence). The CDR3 consists of 13 residues. The CDR3 nucleotides are TGTGCCAGCAGCTTAGAGGGGGGGACGCTCGTGCTCTTC. It encodes CASSLEGGTLVLF.

The V gene is TRBV15, the J gene TRBJ2-5; 7 bases align to TRBD1. CDR1 and CDR2 (germline): LNHNV, YYDKDF (reference sequence). This CDR3 is 15 amino acids long. The ends lost 5 bases at V and 6 bases at J; junction bases unmatched: 12. CDR3 bases: TGTGCCACCAGCCGCACGACAGGGAGTGTGCAGACCCAGTACTTC. Its translation: CATSRTTGSVQTQYF. The full variable domain, with the rest looked up from reference TRBV15 and TRBJ2-5, is DAMVIQNPRYQVTQFGKPVTLSCSQTLNHNVMYWYQQKSSQAPKLLFHYYDKDFNNEADTPDNFQSRRPNTSFCFLDIRSPGLGDTAMYLCATSRTTGSVQTQYFGPGTRLLVL.

The V and J genes are TRBV30 and TRBJ1-1; D not certain. Germline V lookup: CDR1 GTSNPN, CDR2 SVGIG (reference sequence). The ends were cut back, 3 bases at V and 6 bases at J, with 14 bases in the middle. The CDR3 is made up of 13 amino acids. As DNA, the CDR3 is TGTGCCTGGAGCGTTGGAGGGTCTGCTGAAGCTTTCTTT. Its protein is CAWSVGGSAEAFF. The full variable domain, rest sourced from reference TRBV30 and TRBJ1-1, is SQTIHQWPATLVQPVGSPLSLECTVEGTSNPNLYWYRQAAGRGLQLLFYSVGIGQISSEVPQNLSASRPQDRQFILSSKKLLLSDSGFYLCAWSVGGSAEAFFGQGTRLTVV.

The J gene is TRBJ2-5, the V gene TRBV6-6; TRBD2 agrees at 8 bases. Trimming removed 0 bases from V and 5 bases from J; junction bases left unmatched: 8. There are 16 residues in the CDR3. Per the germline V gene, CDR1 is MNHNY and CDR2 is SVGAGI (reference sequence). The CDR3 sequence: CASSYSWRGARETQYF. CDR3 DNA: TGTGCCAGCAGTTACTCGTGGCGGGGGGCTCGGGAGACCCAGTACTTC.

V gene TRBV30 combines with J gene TRBJ1-5, with TRBD1 identical over 7 bases. J was trimmed by 7 bases and V by 5 bases; bases with no gene match: 5. Looked up from germline, CDR1 is GTSNPN and CDR2 is SVGIG (reference sequence). CDR3 length: 12 amino acids. The CDR3 bases are TGTGCCTGGGACAGGGCCGGGCAGCCCCAGCATTTT. The encoded protein is CAWDRAGQPQHF.

The sample holds many counts of this clone. The V gene is TRBV5-4, the J gene TRBJ1-2; TRBD1 agrees at 8 bases. The germline V gene encodes CDR1 SGHNT and CDR2 YYREEE (reference sequence). The CDR3 has 14 amino acids. The V segment lost 4 bases and the J segment 6 bases; nucleotides outside the gene matches: 8. This CDR3 reads CASSPRTGWDGYTF. CDR3 nucleotide sequence: TGTGCCAGCAGCCCACGGACAGGGTGGGATGGCTACACCTTC.

The V gene is TRBV2, the J gene TRBJ2-2; possibly TRBD2 for D (6 bases). There are 12 residues in the CDR3. V lost 7 bases to trimming and J lost 6 bases, with 9 bases between them. The germline V gene encodes CDR1 SNHLY and CDR2 FYNNEI. In DNA form, the CDR3 reads TGTGCCAGCAAGGGCGGGGCCGGGGAGCTGTTTTTT. Translated, it gives CASKGGAGELFF.

V gene TRBV4-3 combines with J gene TRBJ1-1, with 8 bases matching TRBD1. Trimming cost V 0 bases and J 2 bases; bases outside gene matches: 2. CDR1 is LGHNA and CDR2 is YSLEER in the germline V gene. The CDR3 contains 15 residues. The CDR3 nucleotides are TGCGCCAGCAGCCAAGATTCAGGGGGCAACACTGAAGCTTTCTTT. Translating gives CASSQDSGGNTEAFF.

The chain combines TRBV27 with TRBJ1-2; possibly TRBD1 for D (5 bases). The germline CDR1 and CDR2 sequences are MNHEY and SMNVEV (reference sequence). The CDR3 length is 12 residues. The ends were cut back, 8 bases at V and 3 bases at J, with 10 bases in the middle. This CDR3 reads CASRRGDYGYTF. The CDR3 DNA follows: TGTGCCAGCCGCCGGGGGGACTATGGCTACACCTTC.

This chain uses TRBV3-1 (or the pseudogene TRBV3-2) with TRBJ1-1; D gene ambiguous. The CDR3 sequence is 11 residues long. CDR1 is LGHDT, CDR2 YNNKEL, per germline (reference sequence). V dropped 4 bases and J dropped 6 bases, with 6 bases sitting between them. CDR3 sequence (DNA): TGTGCCAGCAGCCCTCCCCCTGAAGCTTTCTTT. Residues: CASSPPPEAFF.

The genes are TRBV27 and TRBJ2-7, with TRBD1 matching 8 bases. Germline CDR1 MNHEY, CDR2 SMNVEV (reference sequence). With V trimmed by 6 bases and J by 2 bases, 6 bases remained unmatched. This CDR3 is built from 14 residues. CDR3 in amino acids: CASRGGQGTYEQYF. The CDR3 region has the DNA TGTGCCAGCAGGGGAGGACAGGGTACCTACGAGCAGTACTTC.

The chain recombines TRBV6-5 with TRBJ2-7; a weak D match, TRBD2 (6 bases). The CDR3 covers 13 residues. With 5 bases removed from V and 0 bases from J, the gap between germline ends came to 8 bases. Germline lookup yields CDR1 MNHEY and CDR2 SVGAGI. CDR3 sequence (DNA): TGTGCCAGCAGTCGGACTACCTCCTACGAGCAGTACTTC. As protein: CASSRTTSYEQYF.

The chain couples TRBV30 to TRBJ1-1; D is unclear. CDR1 and CDR2 (germline): GTSNPN, SVGIG (reference sequence). The CDR3 totals 12 residues. V lost 2 bases to trimming and J lost 5 bases, with 9 bases between them. The CDR3: CAWSQEGTEAFF. The CDR3 coding sequence is TGTGCCTGGAGTCAGGAGGGAACTGAAGCTTTCTTT.